A selection of T cell receptor beta chains follows, all from one sample in a study of cytomegalovirus exposure and HLA in healthy donors. The protocol was immunoSEQ multiplex PCR, while the TCRdb copy is restricted to in-frame clones and leaves out a portion. The sample has around 180,000 clones, 81% seen once. Source material: PBMCs. These receptors were collected from a man aged 18 to 35 in good health and CMV-seronegative. Each CDR3 is given with its conserved first and last residue. A D gene is named only where the DNA matches it firmly. The size entry is marked missing in some rows and otherwise reads once, few, many or a size class.

j_call v_call clone_size d_call cdr3_aa cdr3_nt
TRBJ2-2 TRBV10-2 - TRBD2 CASSDRGVTGELFF TGCGCCAGCAGTGATCGGGGGGTCACCGGGGAGCTGTTTTTT
TRBJ2-6 TRBV28 - - CASSPTRGLGANVLTF TGTGCCAGCAGTCCTACGCGAGGACTAGGGGCCAACGTCCTGACTTTC
TRBJ1-5 TRBV19 - TRBD1 CASSLRTGRSNQPQHF TGTGCCAGTAGTCTCCGGACAGGTAGGAGCAATCAGCCCCAGCATTTT
TRBJ2-7 TRBV6-5 - - CASSLKGPHEQYF TGTGCCAGCAGTCTCAAGGGGCCCCACGAGCAGTACTTC
TRBJ2-1 TRBV7-9 - TRBD1 CSSSSRTGNYNEQFF TGTTCCAGCAGCTCCCGGACAGGGAATTACAATGAGCAGTTCTTC
TRBJ2-1 TRBV28 - - CASSITYGGGGYNEQFF TGTGCCAGCAGTATAACTTATGGGGGCGGAGGCTACAATGAGCAGTTCTTC
TRBJ2-7 TRBV5-1 - TRBD1 CASSGTGVYEQYF TGCGCCAGCTCCGGGACAGGGGTCTACGAGCAGTACTTC
TRBJ2-5 TRBV20-1 - - CSSGDQETQYF TGCAGTTCAGGGGACCAAGAGACCCAGTACTTC
TRBJ2-3 TRBV5-1 - - CASSLEHFTDTQYF TGCGCCAGCAGCTTGGAGCACTTCACAGATACGCAGTATTTT
TRBJ1-6 TRBV4-3 once TRBD1 CASSQGRGDSPLHF TGCGCCAGCAGCCAAGGCAGGGGGGACTCACCCCTCCACTTT
TRBJ2-4 TRBV5-1 - TRBD2 CASSLAATSGRAENIQYF TGCGCCAGCAGCTTGGCCGCGACTAGCGGGAGGGCCGAGAACATTCAGTACTTC
TRBJ2-5 TRBV19 - - CASSRYQETQYF TGTGCCAGTAGCCGTTACCAAGAGACCCAGTACTTC
TRBJ2-7 TRBV4-3 few - CASSQEWAGAHEQYF TGCGCCAGCAGCCAAGAATGGGCAGGGGCCCACGAGCAGTACTTC
TRBJ2-3 TRBV6-4 - TRBD2 CASSRGGLGTDTQYF TGTGCCAGCAGTCGAGGGGGACTAGGGACAGATACGCAGTATTTT
TRBJ2-5 TRBV28 - TRBD1 CASSPGTVKETQYF TGTGCCAGCAGTCCGGGGACAGTAAAAGAGACCCAGTACTTC
TRBJ2-2 TRBV7-3 - - CASSQGGGARYTGELFF TGTGCCAGCAGCCAAGGGGGAGGGGCGCGGTACACCGGGGAGCTGTTTTTT
TRBJ1-2 TRBV21-1 few - CASRQGYGYTF TGTGCCAGCAGACAGGGTTATGGCTACACCTTC
TRBJ2-2 TRBV7-2 once TRBD1 CASSLDPTGSVFF TGTGCCAGCAGCTTGGATCCGACAGGGTCTGTGTTTTTT
TRBJ1-1 TRBV19 - - CASSYASGASTEAFF TGTGCCAGTAGTTACGCAAGCGGGGCTAGCACTGAAGCTTTCTTT
TRBJ1-5 TRBV6-1 once - CASSESGESNQPQHF TGTGCCAGCAGTGAAAGTGGGGAGAGCAATCAGCCCCAGCATTTT
TRBJ2-5 TRBV10-2 - - CASSGEQETQYF TGCGCCAGCAGTGGCGAGCAAGAGACCCAGTACTTC
TRBJ1-2 TRBV29-1 - - CSARGNTDYGYTF TGCAGCGCCCGGGGAAACACAGACTATGGCTACACCTTC